In its sample, the clone carrying this T cell receptor (beta chain) was seen many times. Its antigen is unidentified. These data come from a study of CD8 T cells in ankylosing spondylitis. Whole-study findings and limits: Characteristic, it appeared, of ankylosing spondylitis blood was a TCR beta motif of fewer than 10 highly homologous variants. Clones linked to disease, bearing a CD8+ phenotype, were relatively rare in peripheral blood.

The authors made TCR beta libraries by quantitative 5'-RACE with molecular barcodes. MiXCR was run by TCRdb on the 5' RACE reads, yielding one entry per CDR3 protein. Of fewer than 550,000 distinct CDR3 sequences listed, under 5.5% are singletons. This CDR3 is built from 14 residues. Trimming at V came to 7 bases and at J to 11 bases, leaving 15 bases not matched to a gene. Germline V gene lookup returns CDR1 SGHRS and CDR2 YFSETQ. The specimen sequenced was blood, either unsorted or a sorted T cell fraction (not recorded which). The clonotype was recovered from a male donor with ankylosing spondylitis. V usage is TRBV5-1 and J usage is TRBJ1-1; 9 positions match TRBD1. As DNA, the CDR3 is TGCGCCAGCCGCGAGAGGGACAGGGTTGTTCGTGCTTTCTTT. Amino acid sequence: CASRERDRVVRAFF.